The table lists the clone carrying this T cell receptor (beta chain) with a count of one. Per the study methods: The authors estimated nucleated cell counts from reference gene primer amplification. The protocol was immunoSEQ multiplex PCR, while the TCRdb copy is restricted to in-frame clones and leaves out a portion. Clonal size and the V and J genes are those of that table, whereas D and trimming came from the DNA. There are approximately 250,000 clones in the sample; around 82% occur only once, and 7.5% to 9% lies in the top ten. This sample was taken from a study of blood T cell repertoires in COVID-19. The wider study: There were acute and convalescent COVID-19 samples, and they came from the United States, Italy and Spain. In each case, the material was cDNA or gDNA derived from T cells, B-cell-depleted T cells, or PBMCs.

This CDR3 has 11 residues. J gave up 14 bases and V 4 bases, and 8 bases lay outside the gene matches. The germline V gene encodes CDR1 SQVTM and CDR2 ANQGSEA. This sequence originates from a human donor in a cohort sampled during active COVID-19. The V gene is TRBV29-1, the J gene TRBJ2-1; TRBD1 aligns across 7 bases. Sample: peripheral blood. CDR3: CSVGEGQREFF. DNA for the CDR3: TGCAGCGTTGGAGAGGGACAGAGGGAGTTCTTC.